The 30 T cell receptor beta chains reported below all come from one sample, sequenced in a study of blood T cell repertoires in COVID-19. Some clones are missing from TCRdb's copy, which holds only in-frame ones; the method was immunoSEQ multiplex PCR. Found here are nearly 350,000 clones, 87% of them singletons; the top ten hold about 6.3%. The specimen sequenced was peripheral blood. The receptors derive from a woman in her forties or fifties with COVID-19, enrolled during active disease.

This clone was picked up one time. The chain couples TRBV28 to TRBJ2-5; D gene ambiguous. The CDR3 runs to 13 residues. V shed 6 bases and J shed 0 bases, with 8 bases lying between them. The germline gives CDR1 MDHEN, CDR2 SYDVKM. In nucleotides, the CDR3 is TGTGCCAGCAGCTTACTTCACCAAGAGACCCAGTACTTC. Protein: CASSLLHQETQYF. The entire variable domain, with the rest obtained from reference TRBV28 and TRBJ2-5, is as follows: DVKVTQSSRYLVKRTGEKVFLECVQDMDHENMFWYRQDPGLGLRLIYFSYDVKMKEKGDIPEGYSVSREKKERFSLILESASTNQTSMYLCASSLLHQETQYFGPGTRLLVL.

The chain uses TRBV19 and TRBJ2-2; maybe TRBD1 (5 bases). The CDR3 has 16 amino acids. Germline V gene data show CDR1 as LNHDA and CDR2 as SQIVND (reference sequence). V gave up 7 bases and J gave up 6 bases, with 21 bases separating them. In DNA form, the CDR3 reads TGTGCCAGTACCCCTCAGAGGCAGGGTATGGCCGGGGAGCTGTTTTTT. Its translation is CASTPQRQGMAGELFF.

The chain combines TRBV10-3 with TRBJ2-4; 7 nucleotides align to TRBD2. Trimming at V came to 5 bases and at J to 7 bases, leaving 17 bases not matched to a gene. Germline CDR1 ENHRY, CDR2 SYGVKD. CDR3 length: 17 residues. The CDR3 DNA follows: TGTGCCATCAGTCAGGGCCCCACTGGACACGGGGGGAACATTCAGTACTTC. Translation gives CAISQGPTGHGGNIQYF.

This chain links TRBV11-3 with TRBJ2-1; the match to TRBD2 covers 13 bases. CDR3 size: 16 residues. J was trimmed by 6 bases and V by 5 bases; bases with no gene match: 7. The V gene's germline CDR1 is SGHNT and CDR2 YENEEA. CDR3: CASSPRGLAGVNEQFF. In nucleotides, the CDR3 is TGTGCCAGCAGCCCCAGAGGACTAGCGGGAGTCAATGAGCAGTTCTTC.

The chain recombines TRBV19 with TRBJ1-6; D unclear. Deletions cut 6 bases from V and 3 bases from J, with 15 bases between. The CDR3 is 16 residues long. The germline gives CDR1 LNHDA, CDR2 SQIVND (reference sequence). The CDR3 sequence is CASSQPRGIYNSPLHF. In DNA form, the CDR3 reads TGTGCCAGTAGCCAACCCCGGGGAATCTATAATTCACCCCTCCACTTT.

The V gene is TRBV19, the J gene TRBJ1-2; possibly TRBD1 for D (5 bases). Germline CDR1 and CDR2: LNHDA and SQIVND (reference sequence). Between the trimmed V and J ends, which lost 7 bases and 4 bases, there was a span of 13 bases. This CDR3 has 13 residues. The CDR3 is CASMGGSGYGYTF. Written as DNA, the CDR3 is TGTGCCAGTATGGGGGGAAGTGGCTATGGCTACACCTTC.

This chain connects TRBV23-1 to TRBJ1-4; D gene uncertain. TRBV23-1 is identified as an open reading frame with a role that is uncertain. The CDR3 extends over 13 amino acids. The germline V and J ends were trimmed by 0 bases and 8 bases, with 7 bases remaining between them. The CDR3 reads CASSQSPQEKLFF. The CDR3 nucleotides are TGCGCCAGCAGTCAATCGCCCCAGGAAAAACTGTTTTTT.

V and J are TRBV29-1 and TRBJ2-1, with 14 nucleotides matching TRBD2. The ends lost 7 bases at V and 8 bases at J; junction bases unmatched: 7. Germline V gives CDR1 SQVTM, CDR2 ANQGSEA. The CDR3 spans 14 residues. The CDR3 bases are TGCAGCGCCGGGGGACTAGCGGGAGTCGATGAGCAGTTCTTC. The encoded protein is CSAGGLAGVDEQFF.

In the case of this clone: The same CDR3 can be traced to other DNA sequences in this sample. The chain couples TRBV9 to TRBJ2-7; 8 bases are a match to TRBD2. The V gene's germline CDR1 is SGDLS and CDR2 YYNGEE. CDR3 length equals 14 residues. Unmatched junction bases numbered 2, after V lost 0 bases and J lost 3 bases. CDR3 amino acids: CASSVGSGSYEQYF. The DNA of the CDR3 is TGTGCCAGCAGCGTAGGGAGCGGGAGCTACGAGCAGTACTTC. Full variable domain (missing parts from reference TRBV9 and TRBJ2-7): DSGVTQTPKHLITATGQRVTLRCSPRSGDLSVYWYQQSLDQGLQFLIQYYNGEERAKGNILERFSAQQFPDLHSELNLSSLELGDSALYFCASSVGSGSYEQYFGPGTRLTVT.

The J gene is TRBJ1-2, the V gene TRBV6-5; 9 bases align to TRBD1. This CDR3 has 16 residues. V shed 0 bases and J 2 bases; nucleotides not matched to a gene: 4. Germline loops: CDR1 MNHEY, CDR2 SVGAGI. CDR3 coding DNA: TGTGCCAGCAGTTACTCGAGGACAGGGGACAACTATGGCTACACCTTC. Protein: CASSYSRTGDNYGYTF.

The V gene is TRBV7-7, the J gene TRBJ2-6; 14 bases are shared with TRBD2. Germline V gene sequence: CDR1 SSHAT, CDR2 FNYEAQ (reference sequence). This CDR3 region has 19 residues. Trimming removed 6 bases from V and 2 bases from J; junction bases left unmatched: 9. In DNA, the CDR3 is TGTGCCAGCAGGTCCGGGACTAGCGGGAGCAACACTGGGGCCAACGTCCTGACTTTC. As protein: CASRSGTSGSNTGANVLTF.

V gene TRBV7-9 combines with J gene TRBJ1-5; TRBD1 agrees at 8 bases. The V segment lost 5 bases and the J segment 2 bases; nucleotides outside the gene matches: 2. The length of the CDR3 is 14 residues. The germline gives CDR1 SEHNR, CDR2 FQNEAQ (reference sequence). CDR3 sequence reads: CASSGQGGNQPQHF. In DNA, the CDR3 is TGTGCCAGCAGCGGACAGGGCGGCAATCAGCCCCAGCATTTT.

This chain uses TRBV4-1 with TRBJ1-1, with TRBD1 matching 7 bases. This CDR3 spans 18 amino acids. The V segment lost 1 base and the J segment 1 base; nucleotides outside the gene matches: 12. Germline V gene data show CDR1 as MGHRA and CDR2 as YSYEKL. CDR3 nucleotide sequence: TGCGCCAGCAGCCAAGGCCTCCGGGACAGAAAATCGAACACTGAAGCTTTCTTT. Translation gives CASSQGLRDRKSNTEAFF.

This chain links TRBV19 with TRBJ2-1, with 11 positions matching TRBD1. V shed 6 bases, J shed 4 bases, and the junction held 5 bases outside the gene matches. The germline gives CDR1 LNHDA, CDR2 SQIVND (reference sequence). This CDR3 is built from 15 residues. This CDR3 is CASRAGTGGYNEQFF. CDR3 DNA: TGTGCCAGTAGAGCCGGGACAGGGGGTTACAATGAGCAGTTCTTC.

V is TRBV5-1 and J is TRBJ1-1; D uncertain. CDR3 length equals 16 residues. V lost 0 bases to trimming and J lost 1 base, with 13 bases between them. Germline V gene sequence: CDR1 SGHRS, CDR2 YFSETQ. Written as DNA, the CDR3 is TGCGCCAGCAGCTTGGCCAGTGGGAGGAGGAACACTGAAGCTTTCTTT. Translating gives CASSLASGRRNTEAFF.

This clone has only one observation. This chain links TRBV19 with TRBJ2-1, with 7 bases matching TRBD2. Germline lookup yields CDR1 LNHDA and CDR2 SQIVND (reference sequence). The CDR3 covers 15 residues. J gave up 1 base and V 5 bases, and 5 bases lay outside the gene matches. CDR3 sequence (DNA): TGTGCCAGTAGTTACACGGGAGGTTCCTACAATGAGCAGTTCTTC. It specifies CASSYTGGSYNEQFF.

This clone came up a few times. This chain joins TRBV7-9 and TRBJ1-1, with 9 bases matching TRBD1. There are 16 residues in the CDR3. V trimming: 4 bases; J trimming: 1 base; junction bases outside the gene matches: 7. The germline V gene has CDR1 SEHNR and CDR2 FQNEAQ (reference sequence). The CDR3 here is CASSSDLGQGNTEAFF. CDR3 nucleotides: TGTGCCAGCAGCTCGGACCTGGGACAGGGGAACACTGAAGCTTTCTTT.

The chain recombines TRBV27 with TRBJ2-6, with TRBD1 matching 8 bases. V was clipped by 6 bases and J by 4 bases; unmatched bases: 8. Germline V gives CDR1 MNHEY, CDR2 SMNVEV (reference sequence). CDR3 length equals 16 residues. CDR3 sequence (DNA): TGTGCCAGCAGGACTACAGGGGGAGCGGGGGCCAACGTCCTGACTTTC. As protein: CASRTTGGAGANVLTF.

The V call is TRBV19, the J call TRBJ1-5; 9 nucleotides align to TRBD1. The CDR3 length is 13 residues. V dropped 6 bases and J dropped 5; count of bases not matched to a gene: 2. Germline lookup yields CDR1 LNHDA and CDR2 SQIVND (reference sequence). CDR3 in amino acids: CASSRTGDQPQHF. The DNA for the CDR3 is TGTGCCAGTAGCCGGACAGGGGATCAGCCCCAGCATTTT. Combining the CDR3 with reference TRBV19 and TRBJ1-5 gives the whole variable domain DGGITQSPKYLFRKEGQNVTLSCEQNLNHDAMYWYRQDPGQGLRLIYYSQIVNDFQKGDIAEGYSVSREKKESFPLTVTSAQKNPTAFYLCASSRTGDQPQHFGDGTRLSIL.

The CDR3 protein is CASSQEGRSGTEAFF. In DNA, the CDR3 is TGTGCCAGTAGCCAGGAGGGTCGATCGGGGACTGAAGCTTTCTTT. This chain uses TRBV19 with TRBJ1-1, with unresolved D. Per the germline V gene, CDR1 is LNHDA and CDR2 is SQIVND (reference sequence). The CDR3 spans 15 residues. V was pared by 6 bases and J by 5 bases, with 19 bases between.

This chain links TRBV7-9 with TRBJ1-3, with a tentative D call TRBD1 (5 bases). In germline, CDR1 is SEHNR, CDR2 FQNEAQ (reference sequence). V was pared by 5 bases and J by 0 bases, with 14 bases between. The CDR3 loop spans 16 amino acids. CDR3 residues: CASSAGTFFSGNTIYF. CDR3 sequence (DNA): TGTGCCAGCAGCGCCGGGACTTTTTTCTCTGGAAACACCATATATTTT.

This clone was counted once. The CDR3 DNA reads TGTGCCAGCAGCGAGACAGTTTATTCACCCCTCCACTTT. Translated: CASSETVYSPLHF. The J gene is TRBJ1-6, the V gene TRBV3-1 (or the pseudogene TRBV3-2), with D perhaps matching TRBD1 (5 bases). The V gene lost 5 bases and the J gene lost 8 bases, with 10 bases spanning the gap. This CDR3 comprises 13 residues. Germline assignment: CDR1 LGHDT and CDR2 YNNKEL (reference sequence).

The chain is built from TRBV19 and TRBJ2-1, with D perhaps matching TRBD1 (7 bases). The CDR3 has 14 residues. V was cut by 6 bases and J by 4 bases, with 13 bases left in between. CDR1 is LNHDA, CDR2 SQIVND, per germline (reference sequence). The CDR3 nucleotides read TGTGCCAGTAGCGGAGGGGGCGTGTACAATGAGCAGTTCTTC. This codes for CASSGGGVYNEQFF.

The chain is built from TRBV5-1 and TRBJ1-2, with D tentatively TRBD1 (5 bases). Germline V gives CDR1 SGHRS, CDR2 YFSETQ. V dropped 3 bases and J dropped 7 bases, with 22 bases sitting between them. The length of the CDR3 is 16 residues. The chain's CDR3 is CASSSVTAQTTRGYTF. CDR3 DNA sequence: TGCGCCAGCAGCTCGGTGACAGCACAAACGACCCGTGGCTACACCTTC.

The rearrangement joins TRBV5-4 to TRBJ2-5; TRBD2 matches at 8 bases. Germline loops: CDR1 SGHNT, CDR2 YYREEE (reference sequence). V dropped 4 bases and J dropped 1; count of bases not matched to a gene: 6. This CDR3 is 15 amino acids long. The CDR3 coding sequence is TGTGCCAGCAGCGCACCCGGGAGGGCCCAAGAGACCCAGTACTTC. It is translated as CASSAPGRAQETQYF.

J is TRBJ1-2 and V is TRBV6-5; D is uncertain. Germline V lookup: CDR1 MNHEY, CDR2 SVGAGI. The CDR3 is 12 residues long. Trimming removed 0 bases from V and 4 bases from J, with 3 bases in between. This chain's CDR3 is CASSYSGYGYTF. Written as DNA, the CDR3 is TGTGCCAGCAGTTACTCCGGCTATGGCTACACCTTC.

The V call is TRBV5-4, the J call TRBJ2-2; 10 nucleotides agree with TRBD2. Trimming removed 1 base from V and 4 bases from J; junction bases left unmatched: 7. This CDR3 comprises 17 residues. CDR1 and CDR2 from the germline V gene are SGHNT and YYREEE (reference sequence). The CDR3 bases are TGTGCCAGCAGCTTGAGTCTAGCGGGAGAGATCACCGGGGAGCTGTTTTTT. Translation gives CASSLSLAGEITGELFF.

This chain uses TRBV29-1 with TRBJ2-1, with 9 positions matching TRBD1. V was clipped by 5 bases and J by 10 bases; unmatched bases: 6. The germline V gene encodes CDR1 SQVTM and CDR2 ANQGSEA. This CDR3 spans 12 amino acids. The CDR3 here is CSVTGGPREQFF. CDR3 DNA sequence: TGCAGCGTTACAGGGGGCCCGCGGGAGCAGTTCTTC.

This chain uses TRBV2 with TRBJ1-2, with TRBD1 as a possible D gene (6 bases). The CDR3 is 15 amino acids. Trimming removed 1 base from V and 4 bases from J, with 13 bases in between. Germline V CDR1 and CDR2: SNHLY, FYNNEI. The CDR3 DNA reads TGTGCCAGCAGTGAAGGAGGGGACACCAGCTATGGCTACACCTTC. This translates into CASSEGGDTSYGYTF.

The rearrangement links TRBV7-2 to TRBJ1-2; 7 bases are shared with TRBD1. CDR3 length: 13 residues. Germline-derived CDR1 and CDR2 are SGHTA and FQGNSA. The trim removed 4 bases at V and 8 bases at J, leaving 7 bases unmatched. CDR3 nucleotides: TGTGCCAGCAGCTACGACAGGGCGGGAGGCTACACCTTC. Residues: CASSYDRAGGYTF.